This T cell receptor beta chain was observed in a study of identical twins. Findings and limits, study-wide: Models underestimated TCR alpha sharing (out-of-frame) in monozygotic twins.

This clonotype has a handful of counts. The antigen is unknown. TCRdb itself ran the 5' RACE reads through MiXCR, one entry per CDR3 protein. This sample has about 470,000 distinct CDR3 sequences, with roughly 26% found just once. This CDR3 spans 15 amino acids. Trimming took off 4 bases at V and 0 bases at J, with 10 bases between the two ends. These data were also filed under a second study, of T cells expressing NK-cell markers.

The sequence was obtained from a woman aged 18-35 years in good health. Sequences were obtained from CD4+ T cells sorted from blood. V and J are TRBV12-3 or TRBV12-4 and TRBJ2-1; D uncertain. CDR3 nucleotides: TGTGCCAGCAGTTACAGACGCAGCTCCTACAATGAGCAGTTCTTC. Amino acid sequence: CASSYRRSSYNEQFF.